This T cell receptor beta chain appears in the sequencing data of a study of response to subunit inactivated influenza vaccine. Each CDR3 protein gets one entry after TCRdb re-called the RT-PCR reads with MiXCR. The sample holds a few hundred thousand distinct CDR3 sequences, roughly 9.8% seen once. There are many counts of this clonotype. Trimming cost V 4 bases and J 2 bases, with 18 bases left between them. The CDR3 is 16 residues long. The germline V gene encodes CDR1 SGHRS and CDR2 YFSETQ. This TCR was recovered from a man in his fifties or sixties who received an inactivated influenza vaccine. The specimen was PBMCs from blood, collected roughly 48 days after vaccination. The rearrangement links TRBV5-1 to TRBJ1-1; D is perhaps TRBD1 (5 bases). For the CDR3, the DNA is TGCGCCAGCAGCCCGGGACGGGGTAGCGGAAACACTGAAGCTTTCTTT. Translating it yields CASSPGRGSGNTEAFF.